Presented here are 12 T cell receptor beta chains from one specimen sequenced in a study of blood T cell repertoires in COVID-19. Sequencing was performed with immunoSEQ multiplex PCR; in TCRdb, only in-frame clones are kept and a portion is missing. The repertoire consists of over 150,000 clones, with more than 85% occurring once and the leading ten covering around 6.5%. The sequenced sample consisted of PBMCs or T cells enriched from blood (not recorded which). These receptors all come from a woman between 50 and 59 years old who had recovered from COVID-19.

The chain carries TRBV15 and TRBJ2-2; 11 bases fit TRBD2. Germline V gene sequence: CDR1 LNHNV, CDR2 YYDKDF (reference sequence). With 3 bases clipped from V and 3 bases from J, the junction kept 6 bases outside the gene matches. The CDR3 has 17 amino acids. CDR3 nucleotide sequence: TGTGCCACCAGCAGGACCCGGGGACTAGCGGACACCGGGGAGCTGTTTTTT. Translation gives CATSRTRGLADTGELFF.

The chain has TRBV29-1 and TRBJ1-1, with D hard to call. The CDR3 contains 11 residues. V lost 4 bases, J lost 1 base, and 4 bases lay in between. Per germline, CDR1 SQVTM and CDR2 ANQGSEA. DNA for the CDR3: TGCAGCGTTGCTAGGAACACTGAAGCTTTCTTT. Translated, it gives CSVARNTEAFF.

In DNA, the CDR3 is TGTGCCAGCAGTTTGGGGGGGACAGATACGCAGTATTTT. The encoded protein is CASSLGGTDTQYF. The chain recombines TRBV27 with TRBJ2-3, with 7 nucleotides matching TRBD2. Germline V gene sequence: CDR1 MNHEY, CDR2 SMNVEV (reference sequence). V was clipped by 3 bases and J by 3 bases; unmatched bases: 0. The CDR3 spans 13 residues.

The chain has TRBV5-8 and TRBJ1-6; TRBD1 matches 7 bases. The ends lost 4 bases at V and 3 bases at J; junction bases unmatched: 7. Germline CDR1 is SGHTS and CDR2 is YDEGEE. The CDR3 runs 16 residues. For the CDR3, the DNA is TGTGCCAGCAGCCGCGGACAGGAGAACTATAATTCACCCCTCCACTTT. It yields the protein CASSRGQENYNSPLHF.

The CDR3 here is CASRYRAGYEKLFF. The CDR3 nucleotides read TGTGCCAGCAGATACAGGGCGGGTTACGAAAAACTGTTTTTT. This rearrangement joins TRBV6-5 to TRBJ1-4, with D possibly being TRBD1 (6 bases). CDR1 is MNHEY, CDR2 SVGAGI, per germline. Trimming took 6 bases from V and 8 from J, leaving 16 bases between them. The CDR3 has 14 residues.

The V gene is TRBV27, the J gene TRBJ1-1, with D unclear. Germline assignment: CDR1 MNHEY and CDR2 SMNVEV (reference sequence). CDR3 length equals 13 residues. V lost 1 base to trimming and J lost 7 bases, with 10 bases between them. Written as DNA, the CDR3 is TGTGCCAGCAGTTTATACTCGGGGTTTGAAGCTTTCTTT. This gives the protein CASSLYSGFEAFF.

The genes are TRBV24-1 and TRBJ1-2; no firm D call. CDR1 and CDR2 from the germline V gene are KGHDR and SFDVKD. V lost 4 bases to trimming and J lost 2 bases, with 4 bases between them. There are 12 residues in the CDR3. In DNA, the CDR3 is TGTGCCACCAGTGACCGGAACTATGGCTACACCTTC. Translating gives CATSDRNYGYTF.

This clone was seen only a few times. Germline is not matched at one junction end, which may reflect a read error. CDR3 in amino acids: CASSFYSGIGELFF. DNA of the CDR3: TGTGCTAGCAGCTTTTATTCAGGGATCGGGGAGCTGTTTTTT. J is TRBJ2-2 and V is TRBV7-7; a possible D gene is TRBD1 (5 bases). In germline, CDR1 is SSHAT, CDR2 FNYEAQ (reference sequence). CDR3 size: 14 residues.

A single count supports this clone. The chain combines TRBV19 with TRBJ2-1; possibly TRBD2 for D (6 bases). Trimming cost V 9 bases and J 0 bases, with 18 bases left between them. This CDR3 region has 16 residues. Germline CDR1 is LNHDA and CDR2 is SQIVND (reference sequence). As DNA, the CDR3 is TGTGCCAGCCGAGGTCTAGCGATTAGCTCCTACAATGAGCAGTTCTTC. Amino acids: CASRGLAISSYNEQFF. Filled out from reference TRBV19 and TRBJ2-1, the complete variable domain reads DGGITQSPKYLFRKEGQNVTLSCEQNLNHDAMYWYRQDPGQGLRLIYYSQIVNDFQKGDIAEGYSVSREKKESFPLTVTSAQKNPTAFYLCASRGLAISSYNEQFFGPGTRLTVL.

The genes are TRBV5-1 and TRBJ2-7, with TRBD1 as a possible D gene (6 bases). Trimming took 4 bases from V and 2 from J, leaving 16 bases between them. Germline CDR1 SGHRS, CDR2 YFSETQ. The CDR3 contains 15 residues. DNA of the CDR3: TGCGCCAGCAGCCCCGACAGGTTCTCCACCTACGAGCAGTACTTC. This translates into CASSPDRFSTYEQYF.

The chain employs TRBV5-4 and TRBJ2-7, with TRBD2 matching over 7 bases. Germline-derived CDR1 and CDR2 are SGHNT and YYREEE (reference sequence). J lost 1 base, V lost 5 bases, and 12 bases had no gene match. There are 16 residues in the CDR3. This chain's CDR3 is CASSPYGGAGSYEQYF. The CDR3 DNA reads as TGTGCCAGCAGTCCTTATGGGGGAGCGGGGTCCTACGAGCAGTACTTC. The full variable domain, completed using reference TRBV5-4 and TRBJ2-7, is ETGVTQSPTHLIKTRGQQVTLRCSSQSGHNTVSWYQQALGQGPQFIFQYYREEENGRGNFPPRFSGLQFPNYSSELNVNALELDDSALYLCASSPYGGAGSYEQYFGPGTRLTVT.

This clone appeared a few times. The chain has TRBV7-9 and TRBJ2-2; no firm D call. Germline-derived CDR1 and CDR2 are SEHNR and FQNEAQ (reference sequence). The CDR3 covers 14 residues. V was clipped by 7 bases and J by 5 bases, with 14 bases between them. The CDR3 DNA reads TGTGCCAGCAATTTCGTTCCCGGGACCGGGGAGCTGTTTTTT. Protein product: CASNFVPGTGELFF.